This TCR beta chain derives from a study of OX40 agonist ivuxolimab in advanced cancers. Overall study: Of the patients, three showed partial responses, one with hepatocellular carcinoma and two with cutaneous melanoma.

This clone was recorded a few times. Some clones are missing from TCRdb's copy, which holds only in-frame ones; the method was immunoSEQ multiplex PCR. The table has fewer than 80,000 clones, approximately 90% seen once; the top ten hold just over 2%. This material consisted of CD4+ or CD8+ T cells sorted from blood, taken in a trial of the OX40 agonist ivuxolimab. This TCR was sampled from an adult with an advanced solid tumor such as melanoma, head and neck, liver or kidney cancer.

CDR3 DNA sequence: TGTGCCTGGAGTGTACATGGAAACACTGAAGCTTTCTTT. Protein product: CAWSVHGNTEAFF. The genes are TRBV30 and TRBJ1-1; D gene uncertain. In germline, CDR1 is GTSNPN, CDR2 SVGIG (reference sequence). The CDR3 has 13 amino acids. Trimming took 0 bases from V and 2 from J, leaving 7 bases between them.